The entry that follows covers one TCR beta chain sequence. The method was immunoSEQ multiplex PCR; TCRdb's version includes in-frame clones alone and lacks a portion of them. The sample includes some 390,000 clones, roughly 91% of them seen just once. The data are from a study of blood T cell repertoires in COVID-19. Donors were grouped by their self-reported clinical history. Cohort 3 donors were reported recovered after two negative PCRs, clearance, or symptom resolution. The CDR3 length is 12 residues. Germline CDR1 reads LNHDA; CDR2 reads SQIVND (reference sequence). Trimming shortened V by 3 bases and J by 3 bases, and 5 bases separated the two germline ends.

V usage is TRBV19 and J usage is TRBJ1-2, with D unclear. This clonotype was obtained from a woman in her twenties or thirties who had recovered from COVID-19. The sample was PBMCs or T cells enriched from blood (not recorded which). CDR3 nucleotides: TGTGCCAGTAGTATTCAGGACTATGGCTACACCTTC. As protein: CASSIQDYGYTF. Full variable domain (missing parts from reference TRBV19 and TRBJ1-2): DGGITQSPKYLFRKEGQNVTLSCEQNLNHDAMYWYRQDPGQGLRLIYYSQIVNDFQKGDIAEGYSVSREKKESFPLTVTSAQKNPTAFYLCASSIQDYGYTFGSGTRLTVV.